The T cell receptor (beta chain) described here comes from a study of control samples from healthy donors and cancer patients. Clones were read by immunoSEQ multiplex PCR, and TCRdb kept only the in-frame ones, dropping some. Of 80,000 to 100,000 clones listed, roughly 88% are singletons. This CDR3 contains 14 residues. With V trimmed by 1 base and J by 4 bases, 1 base remained unmatched. CDR1 is LGHDT, CDR2 YNNKEL, per germline (reference sequence). The V call is TRBV3-1 (or the pseudogene TRBV3-2), the J call TRBJ2-7; 10 bases line up with TRBD1. This clonotype was sampled from a man aged 30-40 years in good health. The source material was blood. CDR3 sequence reads: CASSQGDRGYEQYF. The CDR3 nucleotides read TGTGCCAGCAGCCAAGGGGACAGGGGTTACGAGCAGTACTTC.